What follows are 30 T cell receptor beta chains derived from one specimen sequenced in a study of shared clonotypes between healthy human individuals. Positive CCR7 selection of CD45RO-negative cells yielded the naive CD8 cells, and terminally differentiated effector memory CD45RA+ cells were excluded. This table comes from immunoSEQ multiplex PCR, and its TCRdb copy is limited to in-frame clones, with some not included. The profile covers 1.5 million to 2.5 million clones, with about 95% appearing a single time and approximately 1% taken by the ten largest. The source material was naive CD8+ T cells sorted from blood. The origin of the receptors is a man between 18 and 35 years old in good health.

The chain uses TRBV5-5 and TRBJ1-1, with D perhaps TRBD1 (5 bases). Germline V gene data show CDR1 as SGHKS and CDR2 as YYEKEE (reference sequence). This CDR3 is 17 amino acids long. V shed 4 bases and J shed 0 bases, with 19 bases lying between them. CDR3 protein: CASSHIWDGELNTEAFF. CDR3 nucleotide sequence: TGTGCCAGCAGCCACATATGGGACGGAGAATTGAACACTGAAGCTTTCTTT.

The chain carries TRBV12-5 and TRBJ2-1; 7 bases line up with TRBD2. Germline CDR1 reads LGHNT; CDR2 reads FRNRAP. This CDR3 has 13 residues. The V and J ends lost 7 bases and 5 bases, in that order; junction bases with no gene match: 5. The CDR3 DNA follows: TGTGCTAGTGCGGCTAGCGGTGACAATGAGCAGTTCTTC. Translated: CASAASGDNEQFF.

The chain uses TRBV27 and TRBJ2-3; TRBD2 aligns across 8 bases. CDR1 is MNHEY, CDR2 SMNVEV, per germline (reference sequence). CDR3 length: 14 amino acids. The junction had 8 bases not matched to a gene; V was cut back by 5 bases and J by 7 bases. CDR3 nucleotides: TGTGCCAGCAGTCCGGGGGGGATGGTTAATACGCAGTATTTT. Residues: CASSPGGMVNTQYF.

The chain links TRBV2 to TRBJ2-4; possibly TRBD1 or TRBD2 for D (5 bases each). V lost 6 bases and J 3 bases, leaving 18 bases between the germline ends. Germline V CDR1 and CDR2: SNHLY, FYNNEI. The CDR3 is made up of 16 amino acids. CDR3: CASRGEGEGVKNIQYF. The CDR3 DNA reads TGTGCCAGCAGGGGAGAAGGGGAAGGGGTCAAAAACATTCAGTACTTC. Drawing the rest from reference TRBV2 and TRBJ2-4, the complete variable domain is EPEVTQTPSHQVTQMGQEVILRCVPISNHLYFYWYRQILGQKVEFLVSFYNNEISEKSEIFDDQFSVERPDGSNFTLKIRSTKLEDSAMYFCASRGEGEGVKNIQYFGAGTRLSVL.

The J gene is TRBJ1-5, the V gene TRBV6-1; D is undetermined. This CDR3 contains 13 residues. The V end was cut by 11 bases, the J end by 0 bases, with 11 bases between. Germline V lookup: CDR1 MNHNS, CDR2 SASEGT. The CDR3 region has the DNA TGTGCCCTCGGGGAATATAGCAATCAGCCCCAGCATTTT. Amino acid sequence: CALGEYSNQPQHF.

V gene TRBV7-9 combines with J gene TRBJ1-2; D is uncertain. Germline assignment: CDR1 SEHNR and CDR2 FQNEAQ (reference sequence). Trimming stripped 1 base from V and 8 bases from J, with 8 bases between. CDR3 length: 12 amino acids. The DNA of the CDR3 is TGTGCCAGCAGCTTAGGTCCGATGGGCTACACCTTC. Amino acid sequence: CASSLGPMGYTF.

The chain carries TRBV7-8 and TRBJ2-6; D not resolved. Deletions cut 1 base from V and 4 bases from J, with 8 bases between. Germline lookup yields CDR1 SGHVS and CDR2 FQNEAQ. The CDR3 extends over 15 amino acids. The DNA for the CDR3 is TGTGCCAGCAGCTTAGTCTCTTACGGGGCCAACGTCCTGACTTTC. This sequence encodes CASSLVSYGANVLTF. Looking up the rest from reference TRBV7-8 and TRBJ2-6 gives the full variable domain: GAGVSQSPRYKVAKRGQDVALRCDPISGHVSLFWYQQALGQGPEFLTYFQNEAQLDKSGLPSDRFFAERPEGSVSTLKIQRTQQEDSAVYLCASSLVSYGANVLTFGAGSRLTVL.

This clone was detected once. The chain carries TRBV10-2 and TRBJ2-2; D is unclear. Germline assignment: CDR1 WSHSY and CDR2 SAAADI. CDR3 size: 12 residues. V was trimmed by 6 bases and J by 2 bases, leaving 4 bases between them. CDR3 nucleotides: TGCGCCAGCAGCCACAACACCGGGGAGCTGTTTTTT. Its protein is CASSHNTGELFF.

The genes are TRBV5-6 and TRBJ2-7, with D perhaps TRBD1 (6 bases). The CDR3 is made up of 18 amino acids. V was cut by 0 bases and J by 2 bases, with 21 bases left in between. Germline assignment: CDR1 SGHDT and CDR2 YYEEEE. The DNA for the CDR3 is TGTGCCAGCAGCTTGGCGGACTCTACAGGACAGCAGACCTACGAGCAGTACTTC. This encodes CASSLADSTGQQTYEQYF.

The chain carries TRBV5-6 and TRBJ1-5; D is possibly TRBD1 (6 bases). Between the trimmed V and J ends, which lost 3 bases and 3 bases, there was a span of 19 bases. In germline, CDR1 is SGHDT, CDR2 YYEEEE. This CDR3 region has 17 residues. CDR3 residues: CASSSQYTDSNNQPQHF. DNA for the CDR3: TGTGCCAGCAGCTCCCAGTACACGGACAGTAACAATCAGCCCCAGCATTTT.

The chain links TRBV6-1 to TRBJ2-1, with 7 positions matching TRBD2. Germline lookup yields CDR1 MNHNS and CDR2 SASEGT. The CDR3 sequence is 15 residues long. The trim removed 0 bases at V and 4 bases at J, leaving 3 bases unmatched. The DNA of the CDR3 is TGTGCCAGCAGTGAAGCATGGGGGGGATACAATGAGCAGTTCTTC. Its protein is CASSEAWGGYNEQFF.

V usage is TRBV7-9 and J usage is TRBJ2-7, with TRBD2 matching over 7 bases. The CDR3 is 16 residues long. The V and J ends lost 5 bases and 3 bases, in that order; junction bases with no gene match: 13. Germline CDR1 is SEHNR and CDR2 is FQNEAQ (reference sequence). The chain's CDR3 is CASSPPGGDRFYEQYF. Written as DNA, the CDR3 is TGTGCCAGCAGCCCCCCGGGGGGTGACAGATTCTACGAGCAGTACTTC.

Worth noting for this clone: Other DNA sequences within the sample encode an identical CDR3. The V call is TRBV27, the J call TRBJ2-5, with D possibly TRBD1 on 6 matching bases. CDR1 is MNHEY and CDR2 is SMNVEV in the germline V gene (reference sequence). The CDR3 is 14 residues long. V lost 2 bases to trimming and J lost 2 bases, with 9 bases between them. The DNA of the CDR3 is TGTGCCAGCAGTTTACTGGGGGCTCAAGAGACCCAGTACTTC. It codes for CASSLLGAQETQYF.

This clone was counted once. The chain employs TRBV19 and TRBJ2-5; possible D gene TRBD1, 5 bases. Trimming stripped 5 bases from V and 3 bases from J, with 10 bases between. The CDR3 runs 13 residues. Germline CDR1 and CDR2: LNHDA and SQIVND (reference sequence). The CDR3 nucleotides read TGTGCCAGTAGTGCAGACAGCGAAGAGACCCAGTACTTC. Translation gives CASSADSEETQYF.

The CDR3 bases are TGTGCCAGCAGCCAAGAGGCTAGCGGGGGCTCCTACGAGCAGTACTTC. Encoded protein: CASSQEASGGSYEQYF. The chain carries TRBV4-2 and TRBJ2-7; 10 nucleotides align to TRBD2. CDR3 length: 16 residues. Unmatched junction bases numbered 2, after V lost 0 bases and J lost 0 bases. Looked up from germline, CDR1 is LGHNA and CDR2 is YNFKEQ.

The chain employs TRBV7-9 and TRBJ1-4, with TRBD1 matching over 11 bases. V lost 2 bases to trimming and J lost 6 bases; unmatched junction nucleotides: 2. Germline values: CDR1 SEHNR, CDR2 FQNEAQ (reference sequence). This CDR3 is built from 15 residues. The CDR3 is CASSLLDRGHEKLFF. The DNA for the CDR3 is TGTGCCAGCAGCTTATTGGACAGGGGGCATGAAAAACTGTTTTTT.

The chain has TRBV4-3 and TRBJ1-2, with TRBD1 matching 9 bases. Germline CDR1 reads LGHNA; CDR2 reads YSLEER. The CDR3 runs 15 residues. V shed 1 base, J shed 8 bases, and the junction held 8 bases outside the gene matches. DNA of the CDR3: TGCGCCAGCAGCCAAGGGACAGGGGTGCCTTGGGGCTACACCTTC. Its translation: CASSQGTGVPWGYTF.

V and J are TRBV19 and TRBJ2-5, with 8 bases fitting TRBD1. Germline V lookup: CDR1 LNHDA, CDR2 SQIVND (reference sequence). J lost 5 bases, V lost 3 bases, and 8 bases had no gene match. The CDR3 sequence is 15 residues long. CDR3 sequence (DNA): TGTGCCAGTAGTATGACTGGGACAGGCCGGGAGACCCAGTACTTC. Translated, it gives CASSMTGTGRETQYF.

As for this clone: Other DNA variants within this sample encode the same CDR3. The rearrangement joins TRBV11-2 to TRBJ2-5; 7 bases are shared with TRBD1. J was trimmed by 0 bases and V by 5 bases; bases with no gene match: 6. The CDR3 consists of 15 residues. In germline, CDR1 is SGHAT, CDR2 FQNNGV. The CDR3 DNA reads as TGTGCCAGCAGCCCCGGGACAGCGAACCAAGAGACCCAGTACTTC. It translates to CASSPGTANQETQYF.

With respect to this clone: Other nucleotide sequences from this sample produce the same CDR3. The J gene is TRBJ2-7, the V gene TRBV20-1; D remains ambiguous. The CDR3 length is 11 residues. CDR1 is DFQATT, CDR2 SNEGSKA, per germline (reference sequence). Trimming cost V 2 bases and J 2 bases, with 4 bases left between them. CDR3 region: CSARTPYEQYF. In nucleotides, the CDR3 is TGCAGTGCTAGAACACCCTACGAGCAGTACTTC.

About this clone itself: The same CDR3 can be traced to other DNA sequences in this sample. The chain links TRBV10-3 to TRBJ2-7; D is unclear. Germline V CDR1 and CDR2: ENHRY, SYGVKD. Trimming took off 7 bases at V and 4 bases at J, with 8 bases between the two ends. The CDR3 consists of 11 residues. This chain's CDR3 is CAITDGYEQYF. The DNA for the CDR3 is TGTGCCATCACCGACGGGTACGAGCAGTACTTC.

V is TRBV9 and J is TRBJ1-6, with 7 bases aligning to TRBD1. After removal of 1 base from V and 1 base from J, the junction contained 5 bases not matched to a gene. This CDR3 contains 17 residues. The germline gives CDR1 SGDLS, CDR2 YYNGEE. CDR3 amino acids: CASSVTGEGSYNSPLHF. The CDR3 DNA sequence: TGTGCCAGCAGCGTAACAGGGGAAGGTTCCTATAATTCACCCCTCCACTTT.

The V call is TRBV13, the J call TRBJ2-3; 11 nucleotides align to TRBD2. The germline gives CDR1 PRHDT, CDR2 FYEKMQ (reference sequence). The CDR3 totals 19 residues. The junction had 18 bases not matched to a gene; V was cut back by 6 bases and J by 4 bases. The DNA of the CDR3 is TGTGCCAGCAGTTTTGGCGAGGTAGCGGGAGGGAGCCCCCCAGATACGCAGTATTTT. It is translated as CASSFGEVAGGSPPDTQYF.

DNA of the CDR3: TGTGCCGGAGGCTGGGCGGGGTCGTACGAGCAGTACTTC. Encoded protein: CAGGWAGSYEQYF. The V gene is TRBV6-1, the J gene TRBJ2-7, with D possibly TRBD2 on 6 matching bases. The V and J ends lost 11 bases and 4 bases respectively, with 18 bases between them. Germline V CDR1 and CDR2: MNHNS, SASEGT. This CDR3 spans 13 amino acids.

This chain uses TRBV19 with TRBJ1-5, with 7 positions matching TRBD1. Germline V gives CDR1 LNHDA, CDR2 SQIVND (reference sequence). V was pared by 0 bases and J by 11 bases, with 13 bases of the junction left unmatched. CDR3 length: 16 residues. The CDR3 sequence: CASSIDTGTEESTQHF. The CDR3 nucleotides read TGTGCCAGTAGTATAGATACCGGGACAGAAGAAAGTACCCAGCATTTT.

The chain carries TRBV7-6 and TRBJ1-1; TRBD1 might be the D (5 bases). Germline loops: CDR1 SGHVS, CDR2 FNYEAQ. The CDR3 runs 12 residues. Trimming took off 7 bases at V and 0 bases at J, with 6 bases between the two ends. CDR3 amino acids: CASTGLNTEAFF. CDR3 sequence (DNA): TGTGCCAGCACAGGGTTGAACACTGAAGCTTTCTTT.

The chain couples TRBV7-6 to TRBJ2-1; D is tentatively TRBD1 or TRBD2 (5 bases each). CDR1 SGHVS and CDR2 FNYEAQ come from the germline V gene. This CDR3 contains 14 residues. V was shortened by 5 bases and J by 7 bases, with 15 bases between the two germline ends. CDR3 in amino acids: CASSPRDPGNEQFF. CDR3 nucleotides: TGTGCCAGCAGCCCAAGGGACCCCGGGAATGAGCAGTTCTTC. Based on the CDR3 plus reference TRBV7-6 and TRBJ2-1, the full variable domain is GAGVSQSPRYKVTKRGQDVALRCDPISGHVSLYWYRQALGQGPEFLTYFNYEAQQDKSGLPNDRFSAERPEGSISTLTIQRTEQRDSAMYRCASSPRDPGNEQFFGPGTRLTVL.

The V gene is TRBV11-3, the J gene TRBJ1-1; D is uncertain. Trimming left V 0 bases short and J 4 bases short, with 6 bases between. Germline-derived CDR1 and CDR2 are SGHNT and YENEEA. This CDR3 region has 13 residues. CDR3 nucleotide sequence: TGTGCCAGCAGCTTAGATCTGGGCACTGAAGCTTTCTTT. Residues: CASSLDLGTEAFF.

The rearrangement links TRBV27 to TRBJ2-7; 9 nucleotides match TRBD1. V was clipped by 5 bases and J by 3 bases; unmatched bases: 11. This CDR3 comprises 16 residues. Germline V gene lookup returns CDR1 MNHEY and CDR2 SMNVEV (reference sequence). CDR3 loop: CASSESGTGYHYEQYF. The CDR3 nucleotides are TGTGCCAGCAGTGAATCCGGGACAGGGTACCACTACGAGCAGTACTTC.

The CDR3 region has the DNA TGTGCCAGCAGCGTAGAAGGGGCTTTCGCAGATACGCAGTATTTT. As protein: CASSVEGAFADTQYF. The V and J genes are TRBV9 and TRBJ2-3, with D possibly matching TRBD1 (5 bases). The germline gives CDR1 SGDLS, CDR2 YYNGEE. There are 15 residues in the CDR3. The V end lost 0 bases, the J end lost 4 bases, and 12 bases lay between the germline ends.